Below are 13 T cell receptor beta chains sequenced from a single sample in a study of T-cell reconstitution after alpha-beta-depleted transplantation in children. The authors prepared the TCRbeta library with unique molecular identifiers. TCRdb reanalysed the PCR reads using MiXCR and keeps one entry per CDR3 protein. The repertoire consists of 200,000 to 300,000 distinct CDR3 sequences, with about a quarter occurring once and the leading ten covering about 2.5%. Sequenced material: PBMCs, taken before TCRalphabeta/CD19-depleted stem cell transplant. The receptors originated from a girl aged 2 to 9 with Fanconi anemia, due to receive a stem cell transplant.

This clonotype occurred a few times. J is TRBJ1-2 and V is TRBV7-9; no definite D call. In germline, CDR1 is SEHNR, CDR2 FQNEAQ (reference sequence). V gave up 1 base and J gave up 2 bases, with 8 bases separating them. CDR3 length equals 14 residues. The CDR3 reads CASSLDVSNYGYTF. For the CDR3, the DNA is TGTGCCAGCAGCTTAGACGTGTCGAACTATGGCTACACCTTC.

J is TRBJ1-2 and V is TRBV20-1; D gene unclear. The CDR3 is made up of 15 amino acids. CDR1 and CDR2 (germline): DFQATT, SNEGSKA (reference sequence). Trimming pared 6 bases from V and 0 bases from J, leaving 17 bases between. Here the CDR3 DNA reads TGCAGTGCCCCTATTTCGGCAGTAGCTAACTATGGCTACACCTTC. Protein sequence: CSAPISAVANYGYTF.

This clonotype was observed a handful of times. V gene TRBV6-1 combines with J gene TRBJ2-5; D not certain. Germline CDR1 reads MNHNS; CDR2 reads SASEGT. V was cut by 2 bases and J by 5 bases, with 12 bases left in between. CDR3 length equals 14 residues. CDR3 DNA sequence: TGTGCCAGCAGTGAATTGGGGTCTATGGAGACCCAGTACTTC. Protein: CASSELGSMETQYF.

This clonotype was observed at least ten times. V usage is TRBV28 and J usage is TRBJ2-4, with 7 bases aligning to TRBD1. Germline V gene lookup returns CDR1 MDHEN and CDR2 SYDVKM. The CDR3 totals 13 residues. V lost 5 bases to trimming and J lost 8 bases; unmatched junction nucleotides: 6. CDR3 sequence (DNA): TGTGCCAGCAGTCCCTACAGGGGATACATTCAGTACTTC. Its protein product is CASSPYRGYIQYF. The full variable domain, completed using reference TRBV28 and TRBJ2-4, is DVKVTQSSRYLVKRTGEKVFLECVQDMDHENMFWYRQDPGLGLRLIYFSYDVKMKEKGDIPEGYSVSREKKERFSLILESASTNQTSMYLCASSPYRGYIQYFGAGTRLSVL.

In its sample, this clonotype was seen once. The junction does not match germline at one end; this may be a read error. The chain carries TRBV3-1 and TRBJ1-2; a weak D match, TRBD1 (5 bases). The germline V gene encodes CDR1 LGHDT and CDR2 YNNKEL (reference sequence). The CDR3 totals 13 residues. CDR3 loop: CASSRGTQYGYTF. Here the CDR3 DNA reads TGTGCCAGCAGCCGAGGGACGCAGTATGGCTATACCTTC.

This chain links TRBV7-2 with TRBJ2-1; 9 positions match TRBD2. Trimming cost V 6 bases and J 7 bases; bases outside gene matches: 4. The V gene's germline CDR1 is SGHTA and CDR2 FQGNSA. CDR3 size: 13 residues. CDR3 sequence reads: CASRRTSANEQFF. Written as DNA, the CDR3 is TGTGCCAGCAGACGGACTAGCGCGAATGAGCAGTTCTTC.

This clonotype was counted many times. This chain connects TRBV20-1 to TRBJ2-1, with TRBD1 matching over 10 bases. The V and J ends lost 5 bases and 2 bases, in that order; junction bases with no gene match: 3. CDR3 size: 14 residues. Germline V gene sequence: CDR1 DFQATT, CDR2 SNEGSKA (reference sequence). CDR3 sequence: CSAPTGGTYNEQFF. The DNA for the CDR3 is TGCAGTGCTCCGACAGGGGGCACCTACAATGAGCAGTTCTTC.

This rearrangement joins TRBV28 to TRBJ2-7, with 9 bases fitting TRBD1. Germline V gives CDR1 MDHEN, CDR2 SYDVKM. V lost 5 bases and J lost 6; bases outside the gene matches: 8. The CDR3 contains 14 residues. Written as DNA, the CDR3 is TGTGCCAGCAGTCCCTCGACAGGGGGTTCCGAGCAGTACTTC. Encoded protein: CASSPSTGGSEQYF.

The CDR3 nucleotides read TGTGCCAGCAGCTCGACCAACCTTAGCTCCTACAATGAGCAGTTCTTC. This translates into CASSSTNLSSYNEQFF. The chain uses TRBV5-6 and TRBJ2-1; no definite D call. Germline V gene lookup returns CDR1 SGHDT and CDR2 YYEEEE. The CDR3 spans 16 residues. V dropped 3 bases and J dropped 0 bases, with 13 bases sitting between them.

This clonotype turned up a few times. The gene calls are TRBV7-2 and TRBJ1-1, with D hard to call. Trimming left V 0 bases short and J 7 bases short, with 15 bases between. Germline-derived CDR1 and CDR2 are SGHTA and FQGNSA. The CDR3 extends over 15 amino acids. The CDR3 region has the DNA TGTGCCAGCAGCTTAGCGAGTACCGGTGTAGTTGAAGCTTTCTTT. Translated, it gives CASSLASTGVVEAFF.

The V call is TRBV29-1, the J call TRBJ2-1, with TRBD2 matching 11 bases. V lost 6 bases, J lost 5 bases, and 6 bases stayed unmatched. The CDR3 sequence is 14 residues long. CDR1 SQVTM and CDR2 ANQGSEA come from the germline V gene. This CDR3 reads CSVLAGGPHNEQFF. CDR3 DNA: TGCAGCGTATTAGCGGGAGGGCCTCACAATGAGCAGTTCTTC.

This chain connects TRBV12-3 or TRBV12-4 to TRBJ1-2; TRBD1 is a possible D gene (5 bases). This CDR3 spans 17 amino acids. V lost 3 bases, J lost 2 bases, and 19 bases lay in between. The CDR3 loop is CASSFWSGPGPNYGYTF. The CDR3 DNA sequence: TGTGCCAGCAGTTTCTGGTCGGGGCCAGGACCAAACTATGGCTACACCTTC.

This chain uses TRBV4-1 with TRBJ2-7, with D perhaps assigned TRBD1 or TRBD2 (5 bases each). Germline loops: CDR1 MGHRA, CDR2 YSYEKL. CDR3 size: 15 residues. Trimming left V 0 bases short and J 4 bases short, with 13 bases between. The CDR3 spells CASSQEGEGEYEQYF. The CDR3 DNA sequence: TGCGCCAGCAGCCAAGAGGGGGAAGGGGAATACGAGCAGTACTTC.